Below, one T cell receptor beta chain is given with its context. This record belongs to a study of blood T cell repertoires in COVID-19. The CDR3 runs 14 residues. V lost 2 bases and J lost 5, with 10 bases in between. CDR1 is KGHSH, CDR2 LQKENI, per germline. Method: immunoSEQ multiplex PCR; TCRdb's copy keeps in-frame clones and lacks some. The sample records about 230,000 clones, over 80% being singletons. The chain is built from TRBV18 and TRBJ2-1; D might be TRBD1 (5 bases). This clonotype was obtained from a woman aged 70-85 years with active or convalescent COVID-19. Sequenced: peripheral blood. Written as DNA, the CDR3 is TGTGCCAGCTCACCATATGAAGGGGACAATGAGCAGTTCTTC. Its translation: CASSPYEGDNEQFF. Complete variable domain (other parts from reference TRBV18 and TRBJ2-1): NAGVMQNPRHLVRRRGQEARLRCSPMKGHSHVYWYRQLPEEGLKFMVYLQKENIIDESGMPKERFSAEFPKEGPSILRIQQVVRGDSAAYFCASSPYEGDNEQFFGPGTRLTVL.